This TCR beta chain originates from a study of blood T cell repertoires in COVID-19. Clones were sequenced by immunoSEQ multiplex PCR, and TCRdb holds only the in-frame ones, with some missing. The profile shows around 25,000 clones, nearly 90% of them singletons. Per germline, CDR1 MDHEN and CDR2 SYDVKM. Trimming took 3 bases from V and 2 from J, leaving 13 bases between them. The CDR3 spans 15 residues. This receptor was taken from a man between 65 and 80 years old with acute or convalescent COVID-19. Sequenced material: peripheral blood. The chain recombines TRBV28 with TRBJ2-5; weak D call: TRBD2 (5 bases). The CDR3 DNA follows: TGTGCCAGCAGTTTCCCGAGGGATGGGCAAGAGACCCAGTACTTC. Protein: CASSFPRDGQETQYF. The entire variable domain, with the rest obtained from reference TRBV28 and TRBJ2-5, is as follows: DVKVTQSSRYLVKRTGEKVFLECVQDMDHENMFWYRQDPGLGLRLIYFSYDVKMKEKGDIPEGYSVSREKKERFSLILESASTNQTSMYLCASSFPRDGQETQYFGPGTRLLVL.